This T cell receptor (beta chain) was sequenced in a study of control samples from healthy donors and cancer patients (dated by TCRdb to 2020 to 2021). To note about this clone: The clone's antigen remains unknown. The input lacks base qualities; no much larger clone sits a single base away.

The library was built by means of the immunoSEQ multiplex PCR assay. The table was pulled from immuneACCESS by TCRdb, which kept in-frame rearrangements only. Such tables lose some clones; where checked, under half of the loss comes from unresolved V genes, and the rest has no known cause. This sample gives roughly 150,000 clones in total; 88% of them show up just once. The ten largest clones capture approximately 1.7% of the sample. The germline V gene sets CDR1 to SGHDN and CDR2 to FVKESK. The CDR3 runs 17 amino acids, cysteine and phenylalanine included. Of all the DNA, just the CDR3 is kept, 51 bases in frame from base 1. Relative to germline, V is 0 bases shorter and J is 2 bases shorter, with 14 bases between their ends.

Sequenced material: blood. The receptor chain draws on TRBV14 and TRBJ2-1, with no confidently assigned D gene. The receptor's source is a man aged 18-30 years in good health. The DNA reads as follows: TGTGCCAGCAGCCAAGATATCGGGCAGCGCCCCTACAATGAGCAGTTCTTC. Its product reads: CASSQDIGQRPYNEQFF. Supplemented by the reference TRBV14 and TRBJ2-1 proteins around the CDR3, the complete variable domain is EAGVTQFPSHSVIEKGQTVTLRCDPISGHDNLYWYRRVMGKEIKFLLHFVKESKQDESGMPNNRFLAERTGGTYSTLKVQPAELEDSGVYFCASSQDIGQRPYNEQFFGPGTRLTVL.